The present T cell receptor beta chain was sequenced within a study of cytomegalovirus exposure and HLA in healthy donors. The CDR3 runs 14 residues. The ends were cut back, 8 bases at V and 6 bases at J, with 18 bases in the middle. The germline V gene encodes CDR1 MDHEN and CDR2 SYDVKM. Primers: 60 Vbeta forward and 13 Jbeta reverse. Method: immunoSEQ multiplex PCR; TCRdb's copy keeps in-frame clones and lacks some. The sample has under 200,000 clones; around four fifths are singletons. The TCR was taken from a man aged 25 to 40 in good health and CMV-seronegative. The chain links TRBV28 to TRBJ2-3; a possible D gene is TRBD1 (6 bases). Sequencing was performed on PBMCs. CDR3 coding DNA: TGTGCCAGCTCCTTGCGGACAGAGGGGGATACGCAGTATTTT. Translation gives CASSLRTEGDTQYF. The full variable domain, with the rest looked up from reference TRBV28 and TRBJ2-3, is DVKVTQSSRYLVKRTGEKVFLECVQDMDHENMFWYRQDPGLGLRLIYFSYDVKMKEKGDIPEGYSVSREKKERFSLILESASTNQTSMYLCASSLRTEGDTQYFGPGTRLTVL.